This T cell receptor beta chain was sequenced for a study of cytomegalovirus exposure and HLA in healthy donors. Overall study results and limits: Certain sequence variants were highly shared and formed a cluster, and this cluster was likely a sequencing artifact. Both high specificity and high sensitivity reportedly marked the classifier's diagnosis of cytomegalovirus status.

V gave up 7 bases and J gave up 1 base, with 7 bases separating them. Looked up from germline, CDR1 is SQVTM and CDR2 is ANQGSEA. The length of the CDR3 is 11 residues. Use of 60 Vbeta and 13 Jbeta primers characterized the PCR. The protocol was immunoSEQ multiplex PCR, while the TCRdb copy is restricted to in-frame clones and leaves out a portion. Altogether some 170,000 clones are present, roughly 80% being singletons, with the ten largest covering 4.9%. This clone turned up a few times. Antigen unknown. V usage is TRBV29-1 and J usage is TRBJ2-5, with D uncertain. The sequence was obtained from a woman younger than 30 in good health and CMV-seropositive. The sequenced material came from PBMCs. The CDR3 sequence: CSDRSQETQYF. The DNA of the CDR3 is TGCAGCGACAGAAGCCAAGAGACCCAGTACTTC.